This T cell receptor (beta chain) was identified during a study of T-cell reconstitution after alpha-beta-depleted transplantation in children. The CDR3 has 16 amino acids. The library targeted TCRbeta and was prepared with unique molecular identifiers. TCRdb analysed the PCR reads with MiXCR anew, one entry per CDR3 protein. Seen here are a few hundred thousand distinct CDR3 sequences, under 13% observed once, and the top ten hold 28%. Concerning this clonotype itself: Antigen: not known.

General study results and limits: Where some patients showed high TCRbeta diversity at day 60, it came from recipient T cells and thymic progenitors that had survived. At the one-year point after transplant, T-cell counts and TCRbeta diversity were found to come mostly from T cells that had been newly produced. It was reported that alpha-beta T cells came from several hundred expanded graft clones (about two months after transplant).

Sequencing used PBMCs, obtained before TCRalphabeta/CD19-depleted stem cell transplant. The TCR sequence derives from a child under three years old with acute myeloid leukemia, due to receive a stem cell transplant. The genes are TRBV21-1 and TRBJ2-1. TRBV21-1 is annotated as a pseudogene. This CDR3 reads CASSKVGKRPYNEQFF. The DNA for the CDR3 is TGTGCCAGCAGCAAAGTCGGCAAGCGCCCCTACAATGAGCAGTTCTTC.